This is a list of T cell receptor beta chains from one sample in a study of T cells in Graves' hyperthyroidism and ophthalmopathy. One entry per CDR3 protein, called by TCRdb with MiXCR from the multiplex PCR reads. The sample contains around 440,000 distinct CDR3 sequences, around 16% of which appear only once. The sample consisted of blood. The receptor set was obtained from a woman aged 18-30 years with Graves' hyperthyroidism. Both conserved end residues are part of each CDR3. The D gene is left open where the match is weak. Not all rows give a size; the values are once, few, many and, for expanded clones, a class.

TRBJ2-7,.,many,TRBV6-6,CASSYGTPYSNEQYF,TGTGCCAGCAGTTACGGTACCCCATATAGTAACGAGCAGTACTTC
TRBJ2-3,.,many,TRBV29-1,CSVPGPTDTQYF,TGCAGCGTACCCGGGCCCACAGATACGCAGTATTTT
TRBJ1-2,TRBD1,many,TRBV18,CASSLSRTGDGYTF,TGTGCCAGCTCACTTTCTCGGACAGGGGATGGCTACACCTTC
TRBJ2-3,TRBD2,many,TRBV11-2,CASSSLLLAGTDTQYF,TGTGCCAGCAGCTCCTTGTTGCTAGCGGGAACAGATACGCAGTATTTT
TRBJ2-3,TRBD2,many,TRBV20-1,CSAEISGRTGDTQYF,TGCAGTGCTGAGATAAGCGGGAGAACCGGGGATACGCAGTATTTT
TRBJ2-3,.,many,TRBV5-1,CASSLAGPSTDTQYF,TGCGCCAGCAGCTTGGCGGGCCCTAGCACAGATACGCAGTATTTT
TRBJ2-7,.,.,TRBV6-2/TRBV6-3,CASNLGLYEQYF,TGTGCCAGCAATTTGGGACTCTACGAGCAGTACTTC
TRBJ2-2,.,.,TRBV2,CAASRRTNTGELFF,TGTGCCGCCAGCCGACGGACGAACACCGGGGAGCTGTTTTTT
TRBJ2-3,.,few,TRBV27,CASSTMGGSTDTQYF,TGTGCCAGCAGCACAATGGGCGGTAGCACAGATACGCAGTATTTT
TRBJ2-1,.,few,TRBV4-2,CASSPGTYYNEQFF,TGTGCCAGCAGCCCCGGGACATACTACAATGAGCAGTTCTTC
TRBJ2-2,TRBD1,many,TRBV11-2,CASSLGQGAGELFF,TGTGCCAGCAGCTTAGGGCAGGGGGCTGGGGAGCTGTTTTTT
TRBJ1-5,.,.,TRBV7-4,CASSLGSGQINQPQHF,TGTGCCAGCAGCTTAGGATCAGGGCAAATCAATCAGCCCCAGCATTTT
TRBJ2-3,TRBD2,.,TRBV7-9,CACSPGLASTDTQYF,TGTGCCTGCAGCCCCGGACTAGCGAGCACAGATACGCAGTATTTT
TRBJ1-2,.,many,TRBV6-1,CASSLDSFYGYTF,TGTGCCAGCAGTCTTGACAGTTTTTATGGCTACACCTTC
TRBJ1-2,.,many,TRBV27,CASRQIGYGYTF,TGTGCCAGCCGACAGATAGGCTATGGCTACACCTTC
TRBJ2-3,.,many,TRBV28,CASSLVENTQYF,TGTGCCAGCAGTTTAGTTGAGAATACGCAGTATTTT
TRBJ2-5,.,.,TRBV7-9,CASSRLGGGETQYF,TGTGCCAGCAGCAGACTTGGGGGCGGGGAGACCCAGTACTTC
TRBJ2-7,TRBD2,many,TRBV2,CASSEVSSGSGGYEQYF,TGTGCCAGCAGTGAAGTCTCTAGCGGGAGTGGGGGCTACGAGCAGTACTTC
TRBJ2-5,.,many,TRBV3-1,CASSQEGGFQYF,TGTGCCAGCAGCCAAGAAGGAGGCTTTCAGTACTTC
TRBJ2-2,TRBD1,.,TRBV12-3/TRBV12-4,CASSLRNYGTGGQENTGELFF,TGTGCCAGCAGTTTAAGGAACTACGGGACAGGGGGACAAGAGAACACCGGGGAGCTGTTTTTT
TRBJ2-6,.,many,TRBV7-3,CASSLNSGANVLTF,TGTGCCAGCAGCTTGAATTCTGGGGCCAACGTCCTGACTTTC
TRBJ2-5,.,.,TRBV5-4,CASRRQQETQYF,TGTGCCAGCAGAAGACAGCAAGAGACCCAGTACTTC
TRBJ2-7,.,many,TRBV27,CASSSLPVPPNEQYF,TGTGCCAGCAGTTCTCTCCCGGTTCCTCCTAACGAGCAGTACTTC